Presented here are 19 T cell receptor beta chains from one specimen sequenced in a study of cytomegalovirus exposure and HLA in healthy donors. PCR primers comprised 60 Vbeta and 13 Jbeta primers. Produced via immunoSEQ multiplex PCR; TCRdb's table is partial and in-frame only. Of about 150,000 clones in the sample, roughly 79% were seen once. Sequencing was carried out using PBMCs. Receptors were obtained from a male donor in good health and CMV-seronegative.

The V call is TRBV2, the J call TRBJ1-6, with D perhaps matching TRBD1 (6 bases). With 4 bases removed from V and 0 bases from J, the gap between germline ends came to 13 bases. This CDR3 contains 17 residues. CDR1 is SNHLY, CDR2 FYNNEI, per germline. As DNA, the CDR3 is TGTGCCAGCAGTGTCGGGACATATAGCTCCTATAATTCACCCCTCCACTTT. Translated: CASSVGTYSSYNSPLHF. Looking up the rest from reference TRBV2 and TRBJ1-6 gives the full variable domain: EPEVTQTPSHQVTQMGQEVILRCVPISNHLYFYWYRQILGQKVEFLVSFYNNEISEKSEIFDDQFSVERPDGSNFTLKIRSTKLEDSAMYFCASSVGTYSSYNSPLHFGNGTRLTVT.

This chain connects TRBV6-5 to TRBJ1-4, with TRBD1 matching over 7 bases. The CDR3 contains 15 residues. CDR1 and CDR2 (germline): MNHEY, SVGAGI. With V trimmed by 7 bases and J by 7 bases, 12 bases remained unmatched. CDR3 bases: TGTGCCAGCACCGAGGGGCAGGGGGTGATTGAAAAACTGTTTTTT. Encoded protein: CASTEGQGVIEKLFF.

As concerns this clone: In the same sample, other DNA sequences code for this CDR3. V is TRBV19 and J is TRBJ1-6; maybe TRBD1 (6 bases). Trimming removed 4 bases from V and 5 bases from J, with 12 bases in between. This CDR3 is 15 amino acids long. Germline values: CDR1 LNHDA, CDR2 SQIVND (reference sequence). The CDR3 DNA sequence: TGTGCCAGTAGTAGGGACAACTACAATAATTCACCCCTCCACTTT. The encoded protein is CASSRDNYNNSPLHF. The whole variable domain, remainder taken from reference TRBV19 and TRBJ1-6, is DGGITQSPKYLFRKEGQNVTLSCEQNLNHDAMYWYRQDPGQGLRLIYYSQIVNDFQKGDIAEGYSVSREKKESFPLTVTSAQKNPTAFYLCASSRDNYNNSPLHFGNGTRLTVT.

For this clone: One junction end does not reproduce the germline sequence, and a read error may be involved. Other DNA sequences from this sample encode an identical CDR3 as well. The DNA of the CDR3 is TGTGCCAGCAGCTCCCGCACTGAGGCTTTCTTT. Its protein is CASSSRTEAFF. The V call is TRBV7-9, the J call TRBJ1-1; no clear D. Per germline, CDR1 SEHNR and CDR2 FQNEAQ (reference sequence). This CDR3 is built from 11 residues.

Of note for this clone: The junction and the germline gene differ at one end; a read error may be behind it. The chain combines TRBV7-9 with TRBJ2-4; TRBD2 matches 7 bases. From germline, CDR1 is SEHNR and CDR2 FQNEAQ (reference sequence). The CDR3 extends over 16 amino acids. The chain's CDR3 is CSSSRWGGEVGNIQYF. DNA of the CDR3: TGTTCCAGCAGCCGCTGGGGGGGGGAGGTGGGGAACATTCAGTACTTC.

The chain's CDR3 is CASSVIGEVYEQYF. In DNA, the CDR3 is TGTGCCAGCAGCGTCATAGGGGAGGTCTACGAGCAGTACTTC. This chain joins TRBV28 and TRBJ2-7; D is possibly TRBD2 (6 bases). Trimming left V 6 bases short and J 3 bases short, with 15 bases between. The CDR3 sequence is 14 residues long. Germline V lookup: CDR1 MDHEN, CDR2 SYDVKM.

The genes are TRBV7-9 and TRBJ2-7; 13 bases agree with TRBD2. The CDR3 is 18 amino acids. Germline values: CDR1 SEHNR, CDR2 FQNEAQ (reference sequence). V gave up 0 bases and J gave up 3 bases; unmatched junction bases: 8. Here the CDR3 reads CASSLAWTSGGPSYEQYF. The CDR3 bases are TGTGCCAGCAGCTTAGCGTGGACTAGCGGGGGCCCAAGCTACGAGCAGTACTTC.

The chain combines TRBV27 with TRBJ2-3; tentatively, D is TRBD1 (6 bases). V lost 5 bases to trimming and J lost 5 bases, with 17 bases between them. Per the germline V gene, CDR1 is MNHEY and CDR2 is SMNVEV (reference sequence). The CDR3 length is 15 residues. In DNA, the CDR3 is TGTGCCAGCAGTACAGGTACCAAAGGGGGAGATACGCAGTATTTT. This codes for CASSTGTKGGDTQYF.

V and J are TRBV18 and TRBJ1-5; D gene uncertain. The CDR3 has 15 residues. V gave up 2 bases and J gave up 4 bases, with 12 bases separating them. Germline loops: CDR1 KGHSH, CDR2 LQKENI. CDR3: CASSPTRNNNQPQHF. In nucleotides, the CDR3 is TGTGCCAGCTCACCAACCAGGAATAATAATCAGCCCCAGCATTTT.

V is TRBV19 and J is TRBJ2-5; 9 bases agree with TRBD1. The trim removed 5 bases at V and 3 bases at J, leaving 1 base unmatched. Germline-derived CDR1 and CDR2 are LNHDA and SQIVND (reference sequence). The CDR3 has 13 amino acids. CDR3 coding DNA: TGTGCCAGTAGTTGGGACAGGGAAGAGACCCAGTACTTC. It is translated as CASSWDREETQYF.

The chain uses TRBV18 and TRBJ2-1; 13 nucleotides match TRBD2. Unmatched junction bases numbered 4, after V lost 6 bases and J lost 5 bases. CDR3 size: 15 residues. Germline V CDR1 and CDR2: KGHSH, LQKENI. The CDR3 DNA follows: TGTGCCAGCTCTCTACTAGCGGGAGGGGACAATGAGCAGTTCTTC. This encodes CASSLLAGGDNEQFF. Complete variable domain (other parts from reference TRBV18 and TRBJ2-1): NAGVMQNPRHLVRRRGQEARLRCSPMKGHSHVYWYRQLPEEGLKFMVYLQKENIIDESGMPKERFSAEFPKEGPSILRIQQVVRGDSAAYFCASSLLAGGDNEQFFGPGTRLTVL.

V and J are TRBV29-1 and TRBJ2-1; D might be TRBD2 (5 bases). CDR3 size: 14 residues. CDR1 SQVTM and CDR2 ANQGSEA come from the germline V gene. V was trimmed by 4 bases and J by 1 base, leaving 11 bases between them. The CDR3 DNA sequence: TGCAGCGTTGTCAGTACTAGTTCCTACAATGAGCAGTTCTTC. This gives the protein CSVVSTSSYNEQFF.

The chain is built from TRBV5-8 and TRBJ1-3; a weak D match, TRBD1 (6 bases). V was pared by 1 base and J by 2 bases, with 7 bases between. The CDR3 loop spans 14 amino acids. Per germline, CDR1 SGHTS and CDR2 YDEGEE. CDR3 in amino acids: CASSLTGTGNTIYF. The CDR3 nucleotides are TGTGCCAGCAGCTTGACAGGGACTGGAAACACCATATATTTT.

CDR3 DNA: TGTGCCAGCAGTGATCCTGCGACAGGGACGTTCGAGCAGTACTTC. It encodes CASSDPATGTFEQYF. The rearrangement joins TRBV6-1 to TRBJ2-7; 7 bases are shared with TRBD1. After removal of 3 bases from V and 6 bases from J, the junction contained 11 bases not matched to a gene. CDR1 is MNHNS and CDR2 is SASEGT in the germline V gene. The CDR3 is 15 amino acids.

This chain uses TRBV14 with TRBJ2-7, with TRBD2 matching 7 bases. CDR1 and CDR2 (germline): SGHDN, FVKESK. The CDR3 is made up of 16 amino acids. The trim removed 0 bases at V and 3 bases at J, leaving 8 bases unmatched. The CDR3 nucleotides are TGTGCCAGCAGCCAAGATCACCCTAGCGGAGACTACGAGCAGTACTTC. Translation gives CASSQDHPSGDYEQYF. The complete variable domain, with remaining parts taken from reference TRBV14 and TRBJ2-7, reads EAGVTQFPSHSVIEKGQTVTLRCDPISGHDNLYWYRRVMGKEIKFLLHFVKESKQDESGMPNNRFLAERTGGTYSTLKVQPAELEDSGVYFCASSQDHPSGDYEQYFGPGTRLTVT.

The genes are TRBV6-1 and TRBJ2-7, with TRBD1 as a possible D gene (6 bases). The germline V gene has CDR1 MNHNS and CDR2 SASEGT. This CDR3 is 15 amino acids long. V gave up 4 bases and J gave up 1 base, with 14 bases separating them. The CDR3 loop is CASSGQVQSSYEQYF. In DNA, the CDR3 is TGTGCCAGCAGTGGACAGGTTCAGAGTTCCTACGAGCAGTACTTC.

The CDR3 region is CASSERTGNQPQHF. For the CDR3, the DNA is TGTGCCAGCAGTGAACGAACAGGGAATCAGCCCCAGCATTTT. The chain carries TRBV6-1 and TRBJ1-5, with D possibly being TRBD1 (6 bases). Germline CDR1 is MNHNS and CDR2 is SASEGT. The V end was cut by 2 bases, the J end by 4 bases, with 9 bases between. The CDR3 contains 14 residues.

The chain combines TRBV27 with TRBJ1-2, with a tentative D call TRBD1 (6 bases). Trimming took 10 bases from V and 7 from J, leaving 19 bases between them. Germline V CDR1 and CDR2: MNHEY, SMNVEV (reference sequence). This CDR3 has 13 residues. Here the CDR3 reads CATSDRSFGGYTF. The CDR3 coding sequence is TGTGCCACCTCGGACAGATCTTTCGGTGGCTACACCTTC.

This clone was observed once. This rearrangement joins TRBV15 to TRBJ1-5; D is unclear. The CDR3 consists of 12 residues. Germline V gene lookup returns CDR1 LNHNV and CDR2 YYDKDF (reference sequence). V gave up 0 bases and J gave up 12 bases, with 9 bases separating them. Written as DNA, the CDR3 is TGTGCCACCAGCAGAGATCGGACTGGCCAGCATTTT. This translates into CATSRDRTGQHF.